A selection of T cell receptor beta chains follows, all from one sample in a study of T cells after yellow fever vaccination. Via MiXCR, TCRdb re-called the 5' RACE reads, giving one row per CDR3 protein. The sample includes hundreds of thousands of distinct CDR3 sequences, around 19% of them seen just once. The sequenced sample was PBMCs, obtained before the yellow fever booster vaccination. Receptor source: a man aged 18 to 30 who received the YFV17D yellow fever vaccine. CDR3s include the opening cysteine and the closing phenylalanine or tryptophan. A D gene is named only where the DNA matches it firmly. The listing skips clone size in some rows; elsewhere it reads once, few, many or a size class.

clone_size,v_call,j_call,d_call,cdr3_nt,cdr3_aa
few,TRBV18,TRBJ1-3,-,TGTGCCAGCTCACCCGGGACTTCCGGAAACACCATATATTTT,CASSPGTSGNTIYF
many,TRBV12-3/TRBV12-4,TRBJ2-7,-,TGTGCCAGCAGTCCGGGCATACTTGTAGGGCAGTACTTC,CASSPGILVGQYF
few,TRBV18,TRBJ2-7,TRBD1,TGTGCCAGCTCACCAGGATCAGGTCGACAGGGTTACGAGCAGTACTTC,CASSPGSGRQGYEQYF
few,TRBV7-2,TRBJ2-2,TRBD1,TGTGCCAGCAGCTTAGGCAGGGGGCGCTTAACGAACACCGGGGAGCTGTTTTTT,CASSLGRGRLTNTGELFF
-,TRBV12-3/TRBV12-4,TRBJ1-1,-,TGTGCCAGCAGTTTATCTCCAGCAGGGCAGCTATGGAACACTGAAGCTTTCTTT,CASSLSPAGQLWNTEAFF
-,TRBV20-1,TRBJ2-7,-,TGCAGTGCTAGAGATGTACCGGAGGTGGTCGAGCAGTACTTC,CSARDVPEVVEQYF
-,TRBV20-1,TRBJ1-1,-,TGCAGTGCCCCCGACTCGGGGTCATTGGGAGCTTTCTTT,CSAPDSGSLGAFF
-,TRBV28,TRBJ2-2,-,TGTGCCAGCAGTTTATGGGGTGCTAGTGACACCGGGGAGCTGTTTTTT,CASSLWGASDTGELFF
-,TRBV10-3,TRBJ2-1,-,TGTGCCATCAGTGAGTACAGGGCGTCGGATGAGCAGTTCTTC,CAISEYRASDEQFF
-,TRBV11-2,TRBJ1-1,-,TGTGCCAGCAGCTTAGTGCCAGGGAGCACTGAAGCTTTCTTT,CASSLVPGSTEAFF
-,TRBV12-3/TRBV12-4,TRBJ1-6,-,TGTGCCAGCAGTTGGGGGGAAACCCTCCACTTT,CASSWGETLHF
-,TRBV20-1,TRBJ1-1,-,TGCAGTGCCGCGGGGCTAACTGGGACTGAAGCTTTCTTT,CSAAGLTGTEAFF
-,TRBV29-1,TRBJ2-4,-,TGCAGCGTTGTTGGTCTAGCCAAAAACATTCAGTACTTC,CSVVGLAKNIQYF
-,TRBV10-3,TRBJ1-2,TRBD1,TGTGCCATCAACACAGGGGGCACGGTCGGCGGCTACACCTTC,CAINTGGTVGGYTF